This entry features one T cell receptor (beta chain) sequence. Its target antigen remains unknown. No base quality values were provided; no much bigger clone lies one nucleotide off. The CDR1 and CDR2 encoded by the germline V gene are SGDLS and YYNGEE. The CDR3 contains 15 residues, cysteine and phenylalanine counted. The retained sequence is limited to the CDR3, 45 bases, with the frame set at the first base. Trimmed from V: 0 bases; trimmed from J: 7 bases; junction bases lacking a gene match: 4. This sample is part of a study of OX40 agonist ivuxolimab in advanced cancers. General notes on the study: Ivuxolimab was a fully human IgG2 agonistic monoclonal antibody targeting the costimulatory receptor OX40 (CD134). Intravenous ivuxolimab was administered to patients every 2 weeks at six dose levels: 0.01, 0.1, 0.3, 1.5, 3 and 10 mg/kg. Of the 50 to 55 dose-escalation patients, hepatocellular carcinoma was present in about 20, melanoma in around 15, renal cell carcinoma in 9 and head and neck cancer in 9. The point of sequencing TCRbeta in the periphery was to test whether ivuxolimab changed TCR sequence diversity and drove clonal T-cell expansion. Partial responses occurred in three dose-escalation patients: two with cutaneous melanoma and one with hepatocellular carcinoma. The monotherapy dose-escalation portion (N ≈ 57 patients) of the phase I ivuxolimab trial is reported in the paper. Prior anti-PD-1, anti-PD-L1 or anti-CTLA-4 therapy was permitted, and about 40% of dose-escalation patients had received checkpoint inhibitors. In the dose-escalation cohort, around four fifths of patients were male, and the mean age was roughly 60 years with a range of about 23 to 79. The paper as a whole reports these results and caveats: Partial responders in the 0.1-3.0 mg/kg groups had among the lowest normalized peripheral clonal expansion, especially among CD8+ T cells. Low levels of normalized T-cell clonal expansion were also seen in some nonresponding patients. On average, CD8+ T cells showed more expanded clones than CD4+ T cells after ivuxolimab. The antigen specificity of the peripheral T cells that underwent clonal expansion was not determined. At doses of 0.1 to 3.0 mg/kg, clonal expansion of both CD4+ and CD8+ blood T cells was observed from baseline to week 6.

Genomic DNA was extracted from sorted cells for sequencing of the TCRbeta CDR3 region. TCRbeta CDR3 regions were sequenced using the immunoSEQ Assay. The table comes from immuneACCESS by way of TCRdb, which keeps in-frame sequences with V and J called. Part of the clones is missing from these tables; in studies checked, under half for an unresolved V gene and the rest for unknown reasons. Here the sample has 45,000 or so clones; 88% occur a single time. Jointly, the top ten make up about 7.8% of the sample. The trial excluded patients who had a history of autoimmune disease or were on systemic immunosuppression. Peripheral blood for TCR sequencing was drawn from every dose cohort at baseline, at cycle 4 day 1 and at cycle 7 day 1. The samples were drawn from a first-in-human, open-label, multicenter phase I dose-escalation trial of ivuxolimab. Adults with locally advanced or metastatic melanoma, renal cell, hepatocellular, or head and neck squamous cell carcinoma were enrolled in the trial. Before TCR sequencing, CD4+ T cells and CD8+ T cells were sorted from peripheral blood as separate populations.

The TCR was taken from an adult with an advanced solid tumor such as melanoma, head and neck, liver or kidney cancer. The chain couples TRBV9 to TRBJ1-4; TRBD1 aligns with 9 central bases. Here the sequenced sample was CD4+ or CD8+ T cells sorted from blood, taken in a trial of the OX40 agonist ivuxolimab. For the CDR3, the sequence is CASSVAGTGSEKLFF. The DNA sequence is as follows: TGTGCCAGCAGCGTAGCTGGGACAGGGAGTGAAAAACTGTTTTTT.